This entry lists 5 T cell receptor beta chains sequenced from one sample in a study of vaccination effects on CD4 cells after COVID-19. The data were produced by immunoSEQ multiplex PCR, yet TCRdb's version contains in-frame clones alone and is incomplete. The data contain 20,000 to 25,000 clones, approximately 73% of them seen just once; the ten biggest clones take up around 11%. For these receptors, no antigen is known. Antigen-specific CD4+ T cells expanded by the ViraFEST assay with viral peptide pools were then sequenced. Upon completion of around ten days in culture, CD4+ T cells were isolated. The starting material was CD4+ T cells from PBMCs cultured with HCoV-229E spike peptides, obtained before COVID-19 vaccination. The receptors originated from a human donor who received a COVID-19 vaccine.

The rearrangement uses TRBV7-9 and TRBJ1-4; D not resolved. From germline, CDR1 is SEHNR and CDR2 FQNEAQ (reference sequence). Between the trimmed V and J ends, which lost 6 bases and 4 bases, there was a span of 12 bases. CDR3 size: 14 residues. The CDR3 nucleotides are TGTGCCAGCAGGCAGGACGGACTTAATGAAAAACTGTTTTTT. Translated: CASRQDGLNEKLFF.

The chain couples TRBV2 to TRBJ2-7, with D hard to call. Germline V gene sequence: CDR1 SNHLY, CDR2 FYNNEI. V gave up 4 bases and J gave up 2 bases, with 12 bases separating them. This CDR3 comprises 14 residues. CDR3 in DNA: TGTGCCAGCAGTGCGCCCATTACAACCTACGAGCAGTACTTC. Protein sequence: CASSAPITTYEQYF.

The chain has TRBV11-3 and TRBJ2-2; D is possibly TRBD1 (6 bases). The CDR3 spans 14 residues. Germline-derived CDR1 and CDR2 are SGHNT and YENEEA. The V and J ends lost 3 bases and 2 bases respectively, with 7 bases between them. The CDR3 nucleotides read TGTGCCAGCAGCTTGGGACAAAACACCGGGGAGCTGTTTTTT. Amino acids: CASSLGQNTGELFF. The variable domain in full, completed from reference TRBV11-3 and TRBJ2-2, reads EAGVVQSPRYKIIEKKQPVAFWCNPISGHNTLYWYLQNLGQGPELLIRYENEEAVDDSQLPKDRFSAERLKGVDSTLKIQPAELGDSAVYLCASSLGQNTGELFFGEGSRLTVL.

The chain links TRBV25-1 to TRBJ1-5; TRBD1 aligns across 7 bases. The CDR3 extends over 15 amino acids. V shed 2 bases, J shed 4 bases, and the junction held 5 bases outside the gene matches. Germline-derived CDR1 and CDR2 are MGHDK and SYGVNS. The CDR3 region is CASSENRGQNQPQHF. CDR3 DNA sequence: TGTGCCAGCAGTGAAAACAGGGGACAGAATCAGCCCCAGCATTTT.

A few counts support this clone. The chain is built from TRBV11-2 and TRBJ2-3, with TRBD2 identical over 14 bases. This CDR3 is 16 amino acids long. V lost 5 bases to trimming and J lost 7 bases; unmatched junction nucleotides: 8. Germline CDR1 and CDR2: SGHAT and FQNNGV. The CDR3 spells CASSMGLAGAPNTQYF. The CDR3 DNA follows: TGTGCCAGCAGCATGGGACTAGCGGGAGCCCCGAATACGCAGTATTTT.